This passage covers 6 T cell receptor beta chains from one sample sequenced in a study of T cell repertoires in cytomegalovirus infection. TCRdb called the reads again in MiXCR, with one record for every CDR3 protein. The table lists about 330,000 distinct CDR3 sequences, about a third of them singletons. No antigen has been identified for these receptors. Sample: cultured PBMCs, taken from culture after CMV antigen stimulation. The receptor source for this set is a human donor in good health (CMV status not recorded). Some clones in this sample may be carry-over from other donors' samples.

The V call is TRBV12-3 or TRBV12-4, the J call TRBJ2-6; D might be TRBD1 (5 bases). V lost 8 bases, J lost 2 bases, and 16 bases lay in between. The CDR3 spans 16 residues. CDR3 DNA: TGTGCCAGCCGTTCCCAGGGTAGCCCTGGGGCCAACGTCCTGACTTTC. Amino acid sequence: CASRSQGSPGANVLTF.

This clonotype occurred many times. This rearrangement joins TRBV6-2 or TRBV6-3 to TRBJ2-1; 10 bases agree with TRBD2. The CDR3 runs to 16 residues. J gave up 0 bases and V 5 bases, and 4 bases lay outside the gene matches. Germline CDR1 reads MNHEY; CDR2 reads SVGEGT. CDR3 loop: CASSTRTSGSYNEQFF. DNA for the CDR3: TGTGCCAGCAGTACGAGGACTAGCGGCTCCTACAATGAGCAGTTCTTC.

The V gene is TRBV27, the J gene TRBJ2-1; the D gene is possibly TRBD2 (5 bases). V lost 5 bases, J lost 1 base, and 12 bases lay in between. CDR1 is MNHEY, CDR2 SMNVEV, per germline (reference sequence). This CDR3 contains 15 residues. The CDR3 sequence is CASSLSAVSYNEQFF. The CDR3 DNA reads TGTGCCAGCAGTCTCTCAGCGGTATCCTACAATGAGCAGTTCTTC.

This clonotype was seen more than once but under ten times. This rearrangement joins TRBV12-3 or TRBV12-4 to TRBJ2-3; D possibly corresponds to TRBD2 (6 bases). With 5 bases removed from V and 6 bases from J, the gap between germline ends came to 15 bases. The CDR3 has 14 amino acids. The DNA for the CDR3 is TGTGCCAGCAGTCATAGCGGTCCTGTGGATACGCAGTATTTT. Protein product: CASSHSGPVDTQYF.

The chain has TRBV20-1 and TRBJ2-4; tentative D call: TRBD2 (6 bases). Per the germline V gene, CDR1 is DFQATT and CDR2 is SNEGSKA (reference sequence). This CDR3 comprises 14 residues. Trimming took off 3 bases at V and 0 bases at J, with 9 bases between the two ends. CDR3 nucleotide sequence: TGCAGTGCTAGGATGGGACTAGCCAAAAACATTCAGTACTTC. Its translation is CSARMGLAKNIQYF.

There are many counts of this clonotype. V and J are TRBV7-2 and TRBJ1-5, with D unclear. CDR1 is SGHTA, CDR2 FQGNSA, per germline. Trimming pared 2 bases from V and 5 bases from J, leaving 4 bases between. CDR3 length: 12 residues. CDR3 sequence (DNA): TGTGCCAGCAGCTTATATTATCAGCCCCAGCATTTT. Translated: CASSLYYQPQHF.